Following are 7 T cell receptor beta chains from one sample sequenced in a study of blood T cell repertoires in COVID-19 (dated by TCRdb to between 2020 and 2021). The method behind the library was the immunoSEQ multiplex PCR assay. Held by TCRdb, this immuneACCESS table contains in-frame sequences only and omits some clones. Under half of the omission traces to an unresolved V gene where checked; the cause of the rest is unknown. The sample yields approximately 120,000 clones; 80% were counted once. The ten largest account for around 4.7% of the sample. Input material: peripheral blood. The receptors were gathered from a human donor in a cohort sampled during active or convalescent COVID-19.

The chain carries TRBV6-5 and TRBJ2-4; TRBD2 matches at 9 bases. Germline trimming cut 6 bases from V and 6 bases from J; bases unmatched to any gene: 3. The germline CDR1 and CDR2 sequences are MNHEY and SVGAGI. The CDR3 spans 13 residues. This CDR3 is CASSGLATNIQYF. CDR3 bases: TGTGCCAGCAGCGGACTAGCGACAAACATTCAGTACTTC.

This rearrangement joins TRBV28 to TRBJ2-3; D is perhaps TRBD1 (6 bases). This CDR3 contains 15 residues. With 3 bases removed from V and 4 bases from J, the gap between germline ends came to 14 bases. Germline V lookup: CDR1 MDHEN, CDR2 SYDVKM. CDR3 DNA: TGTGCCAGCAGTTTTTCGGACAGTAGCCCAGATACGCAGTATTTT. It yields the protein CASSFSDSSPDTQYF.

This rearrangement joins TRBV21-1 to TRBJ2-7; the D call of TRBD2 is as the table states it, not checked on the DNA. TRBV21-1 is a recognized pseudogene. The CDR3 sequence is 16 residues long. The CDR3 DNA is TGTGCCAGCAGCGAGACTAGCGGTAAGAGCTCCTACGAGCAGTACTTC. Residues: CASSETSGKSSYEQYF.

This chain uses TRBV19 with TRBJ2-4; TRBD1 is a possible D gene (6 bases). The CDR3 is 16 amino acids. Germline V gene lookup returns CDR1 LNHDA and CDR2 SQIVND (reference sequence). V lost 0 bases and J lost 2, with 11 bases in between. CDR3 sequence reads: CASSIESWGPKNIQYF. The CDR3 nucleotides read TGTGCCAGTAGTATAGAATCTTGGGGGCCCAAAAACATTCAGTACTTC.

This CDR3 is CASSMGQKNQPQHF. The DNA of the CDR3 is TGTGCCAGTAGTATGGGGCAGAAAAATCAGCCCCAGCATTTT. The V call is TRBV19, the J call TRBJ1-5, with a weak D call TRBD1 (5 bases). Germline CDR1 and CDR2: LNHDA and SQIVND (reference sequence). Trimming took 3 bases from V and 4 from J, leaving 10 bases between them. The CDR3 sequence is 14 residues long.

The chain combines TRBV2 with TRBJ2-2; 8 bases are shared with TRBD1. Trimming at V came to 11 bases and at J to 6 bases, leaving 14 bases not matched to a gene. Germline-derived CDR1 and CDR2 are SNHLY and FYNNEI. The CDR3 covers 15 residues. The CDR3 sequence: CASIAGTGPAGELFF. The CDR3 nucleotides read TGTGCCTCGATCGCGGGGACAGGTCCTGCCGGGGAGCTGTTTTTT. Supplemented by reference TRBV2 and TRBJ2-2, the full variable domain reads EPEVTQTPSHQVTQMGQEVILRCVPISNHLYFYWYRQILGQKVEFLVSFYNNEISEKSEIFDDQFSVERPDGSNFTLKIRSTKLEDSAMYFCASIAGTGPAGELFFGEGSRLTVL.

The J gene is TRBJ1-2, the V gene TRBV28, with 8 bases fitting TRBD1. Looked up from germline, CDR1 is MDHEN and CDR2 is SYDVKM. V was clipped by 4 bases and J by 8 bases; unmatched bases: 3. This CDR3 is 12 amino acids long. CDR3 protein: CASSSGGRGYTF. In nucleotides, the CDR3 is TGTGCCAGCAGTTCAGGGGGCAGAGGCTACACCTTC.